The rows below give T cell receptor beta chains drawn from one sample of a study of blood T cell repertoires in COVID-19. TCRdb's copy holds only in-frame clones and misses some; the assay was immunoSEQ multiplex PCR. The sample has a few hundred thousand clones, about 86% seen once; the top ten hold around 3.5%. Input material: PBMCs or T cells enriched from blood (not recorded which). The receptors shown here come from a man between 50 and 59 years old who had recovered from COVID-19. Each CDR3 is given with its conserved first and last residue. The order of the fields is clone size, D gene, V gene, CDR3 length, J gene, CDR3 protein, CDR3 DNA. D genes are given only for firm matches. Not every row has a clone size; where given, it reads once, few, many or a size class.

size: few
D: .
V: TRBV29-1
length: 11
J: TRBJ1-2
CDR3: CSVDRGDGYTF
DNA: TGCAGCGTTGACAGGGGAGATGGCTACACCTTC

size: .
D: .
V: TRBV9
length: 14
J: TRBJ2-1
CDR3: CASSVRSSYNEQFF
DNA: TGTGCCAGCAGCGTTAGGAGCTCCTACAATGAGCAGTTCTTC

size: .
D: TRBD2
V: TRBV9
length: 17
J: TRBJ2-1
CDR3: CASSVSLGGGSYNEQFF
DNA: TGTGCCAGCAGCGTCTCCCTTGGGGGAGGGAGCTACAATGAGCAGTTCTTC

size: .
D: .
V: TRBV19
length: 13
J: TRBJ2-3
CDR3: CASSGIRTDTQYF
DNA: TGTGCCAGTAGCGGGATTCGCACAGATACGCAGTATTTT

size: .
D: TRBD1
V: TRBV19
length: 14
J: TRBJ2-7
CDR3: CASTPTGGAGEQYF
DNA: TGTGCCAGTACCCCGACAGGGGGGGCGGGAGAGCAGTACTTC

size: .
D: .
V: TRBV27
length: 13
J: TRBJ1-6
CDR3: CASRGTPDSPLHF
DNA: TGTGCCAGCAGGGGGACACCCGATTCACCCCTCCACTTT

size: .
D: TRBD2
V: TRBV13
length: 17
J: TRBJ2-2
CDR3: CASSVRLAGVGTGELFF
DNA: TGTGCCAGCAGCGTCAGACTAGCGGGAGTAGGGACCGGGGAGCTGTTTTTT

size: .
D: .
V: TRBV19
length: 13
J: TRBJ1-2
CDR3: CASSISRGSSYTF
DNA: TGTGCCAGTAGTATCAGTCGGGGTTCGAGCTACACCTTC

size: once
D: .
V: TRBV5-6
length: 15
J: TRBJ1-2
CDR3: CASLRRPGANYGYTF
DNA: TGTGCCAGCCTCCGTCGGCCTGGAGCTAACTATGGCTACACCTTC

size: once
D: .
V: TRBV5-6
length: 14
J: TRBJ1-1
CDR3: CASSLERQGHGAFF
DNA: TGTGCCAGCAGCTTGGAACGGCAGGGCCATGGAGCTTTCTTT

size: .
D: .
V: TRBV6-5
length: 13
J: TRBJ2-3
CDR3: CASRYSLTDTQYF
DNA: TGTGCCAGCAGGTATAGCTTGACAGATACGCAGTATTTT

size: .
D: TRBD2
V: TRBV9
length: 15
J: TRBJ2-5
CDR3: CASSVLSGAQETQYF
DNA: TGTGCCAGCAGCGTATTAAGCGGGGCTCAAGAGACCCAGTACTTC

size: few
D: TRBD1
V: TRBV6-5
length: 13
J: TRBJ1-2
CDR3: CASRDREVPGYTF
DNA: TGTGCCAGCAGGGACAGGGAGGTACCTGGCTACACCTTC

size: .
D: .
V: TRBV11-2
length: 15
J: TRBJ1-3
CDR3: CASSLGGLPGNTIYF
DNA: TGTGCCAGCAGCTTAGGAGGGCTACCTGGAAACACCATATATTTT

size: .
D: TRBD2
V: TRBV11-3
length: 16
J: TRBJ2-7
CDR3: CASSLAGLATDYEQYF
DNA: TGTGCCAGCAGCTTAGCCGGACTAGCGACCGACTACGAGCAGTACTTC

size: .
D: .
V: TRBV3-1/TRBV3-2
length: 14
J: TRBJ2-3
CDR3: CASSQRTSTDTQYF
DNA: TGTGCCAGCAGCCAACGTACTAGCACAGATACGCAGTATTTT

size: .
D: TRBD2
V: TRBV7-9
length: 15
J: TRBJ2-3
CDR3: CASSLLSGITDTQYF
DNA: TGTGCCAGCAGTCTCCTCAGCGGGATAACAGATACGCAGTATTTT

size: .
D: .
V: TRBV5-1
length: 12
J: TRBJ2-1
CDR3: CASSLVRNEQFF
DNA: TGCGCCAGCAGCTTGGTTCGGAATGAGCAGTTCTTC

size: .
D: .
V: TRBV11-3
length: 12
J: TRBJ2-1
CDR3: CASTLTYNEQFF
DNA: TGTGCCAGCACCCTAACCTACAATGAGCAGTTCTTC

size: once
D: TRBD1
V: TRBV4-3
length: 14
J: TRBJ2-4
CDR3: CASSQAGDSLIQYF
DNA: TGCGCCAGCAGCCAAGCTGGGGACAGCCTAATTCAGTACTTC

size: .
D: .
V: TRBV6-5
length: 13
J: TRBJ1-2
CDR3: CASSRQINYGYTF
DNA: TGTGCCAGCAGTCGACAGATAAACTATGGCTACACCTTC

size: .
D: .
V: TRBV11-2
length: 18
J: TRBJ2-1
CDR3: CASSLKGAGEGQFNEQFF
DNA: TGTGCCAGCAGCTTAAAAGGGGCAGGGGAGGGTCAATTCAATGAGCAGTTCTTC

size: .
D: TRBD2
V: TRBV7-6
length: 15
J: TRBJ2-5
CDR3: CASSRGAGGPETQYF
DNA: TGTGCCAGCAGCCGAGGAGCGGGGGGGCCGGAGACCCAGTACTTC

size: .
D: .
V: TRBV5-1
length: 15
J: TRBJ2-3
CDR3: CASSSGHSSTDTQYF
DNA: TGCGCCAGCAGCTCGGGACATTCTAGCACAGATACGCAGTATTTT

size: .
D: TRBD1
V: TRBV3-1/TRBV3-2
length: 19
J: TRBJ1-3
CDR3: CASSRRTGGLIVAGNTIYF
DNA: TGTGCCAGCAGCCGCAGGACAGGAGGTCTTATCGTCGCTGGAAACACCATATATTTT

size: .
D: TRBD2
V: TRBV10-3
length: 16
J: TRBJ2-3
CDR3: CAISEASGGAGNTQYF
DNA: TGTGCCATCAGTGAGGCGAGCGGGGGGGCCGGGAATACGCAGTATTTT

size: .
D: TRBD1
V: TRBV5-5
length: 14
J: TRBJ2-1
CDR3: CASSLGQGPNEQFF
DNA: TGTGCCAGCAGCCTAGGACAGGGGCCCAATGAGCAGTTCTTC

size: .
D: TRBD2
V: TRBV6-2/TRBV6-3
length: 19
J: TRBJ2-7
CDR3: CASSSPSTISGGPPYEQYF
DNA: TGTGCCAGCAGTTCGCCATCAACGATTAGCGGGGGGCCCCCCTACGAGCAGTACTTC

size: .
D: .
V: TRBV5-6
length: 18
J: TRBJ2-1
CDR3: CASSFTTLRSGPYNEQFF
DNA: TGTGCCAGCAGCTTTACCACGCTAAGGAGCGGCCCCTACAATGAGCAGTTCTTC

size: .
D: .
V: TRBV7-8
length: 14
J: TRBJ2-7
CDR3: CASSLDGLDYEQYF
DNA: TGTGCCAGCAGCTTAGACGGCCTAGACTACGAGCAGTACTTC

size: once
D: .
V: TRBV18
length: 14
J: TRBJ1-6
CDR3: CASSPGIRGSPLHF
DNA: TGTGCCAGCTCTCCGGGAATAAGAGGTTCACCCCTCCACTTT

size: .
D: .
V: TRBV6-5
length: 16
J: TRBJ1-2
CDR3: CASSYRGFSGNHGYTF
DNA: TGTGCCAGCAGTTACCGTGGATTCTCAGGGAACCATGGCTACACCTTC

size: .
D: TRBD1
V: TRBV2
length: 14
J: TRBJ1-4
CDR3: CARQYSTGNEKLFF
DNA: TGTGCCAGGCAATATTCGACAGGGAATGAAAAACTGTTTTTT

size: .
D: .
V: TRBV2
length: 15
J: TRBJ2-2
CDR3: CASRLQTLKTGELFF
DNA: TGTGCCAGCAGATTACAGACCCTAAAGACCGGGGAGCTGTTTTTT

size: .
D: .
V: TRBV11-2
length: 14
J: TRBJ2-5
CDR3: CASSFNGGQETQYF
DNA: TGTGCCAGCAGCTTCAATGGGGGGCAAGAGACCCAGTACTTC

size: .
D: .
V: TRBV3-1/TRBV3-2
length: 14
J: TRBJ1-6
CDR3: CASTTRHPNSPLHF
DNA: TGTGCCAGCACCACCCGACACCCTAATTCACCCCTCCACTTT

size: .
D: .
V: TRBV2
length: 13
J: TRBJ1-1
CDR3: CASKRTVNTEAFF
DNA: TGTGCCAGCAAAAGGACAGTGAACACTGAAGCTTTCTTT

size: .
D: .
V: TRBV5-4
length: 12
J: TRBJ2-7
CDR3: CASSLGVGEQYF
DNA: TGTGCCAGCAGCTTAGGGGTTGGCGAGCAGTACTTC

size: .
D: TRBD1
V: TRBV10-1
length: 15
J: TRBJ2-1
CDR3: CASSDWDRGLDEQFF
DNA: TGCGCCAGCAGTGACTGGGACAGGGGGCTCGATGAGCAGTTCTTC

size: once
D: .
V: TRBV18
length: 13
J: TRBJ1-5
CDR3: CASSGQSNQPQHF
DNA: TGTGCCAGCTCAGGACAGAGCAATCAGCCCCAGCATTTT

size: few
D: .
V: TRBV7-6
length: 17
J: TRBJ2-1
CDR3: CASSLNSPQASYNEQFF
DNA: TGTGCCAGCAGCTTGAACAGCCCCCAGGCATCCTACAATGAGCAGTTCTTC

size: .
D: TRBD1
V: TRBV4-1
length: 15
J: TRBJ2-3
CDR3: CASSQARDRGNTQYF
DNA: TGCGCCAGCAGCCAAGCCCGGGACAGGGGGAATACGCAGTATTTT

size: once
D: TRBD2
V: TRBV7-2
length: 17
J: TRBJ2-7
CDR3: CASSRQIGTSLIHEQYF
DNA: TGTGCCAGCAGTCGACAAATAGGGACTAGCTTGATCCACGAGCAGTACTTC

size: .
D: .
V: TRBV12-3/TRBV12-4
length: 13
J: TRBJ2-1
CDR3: CASSLPVYNEQFF
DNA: TGTGCCAGCAGTCTTCCGGTGTACAATGAGCAGTTCTTC

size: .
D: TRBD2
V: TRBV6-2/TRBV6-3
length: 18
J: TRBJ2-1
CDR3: CASSSRKSRTSGTHEQFF
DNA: TGTGCCAGCAGTTCTCGAAAATCCCGGACTAGCGGGACCCATGAGCAGTTCTTC

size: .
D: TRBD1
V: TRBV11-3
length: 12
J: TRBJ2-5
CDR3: CASSHDRGTQYF
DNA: TGTGCCAGCAGCCACGACAGGGGGACCCAGTACTTC

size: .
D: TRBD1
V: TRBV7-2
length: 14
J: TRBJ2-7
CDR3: CASSYRQGSYEQYF
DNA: TGTGCCAGCAGCTACCGACAGGGGTCTTACGAGCAGTACTTC

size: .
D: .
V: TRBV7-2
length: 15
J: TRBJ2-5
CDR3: CASSSGQSYQETQYF
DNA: TGTGCCAGCAGCTCGGGACAATCGTACCAAGAGACCCAGTACTTC

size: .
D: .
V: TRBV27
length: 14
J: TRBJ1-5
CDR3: CASSSLNGNQPQHF
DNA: TGTGCCAGCAGTTCCCTTAATGGCAATCAGCCCCAGCATTTT

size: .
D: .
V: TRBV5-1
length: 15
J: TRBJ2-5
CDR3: CASSLQGGDQETQYF
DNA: TGCGCCAGCAGCTTACAGGGGGGGGATCAGGAGACCCAGTACTTC

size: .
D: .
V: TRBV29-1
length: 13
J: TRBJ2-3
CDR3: CSAQGASTDTQYF
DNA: TGCAGCGCTCAAGGGGCTAGCACAGATACGCAGTATTTT

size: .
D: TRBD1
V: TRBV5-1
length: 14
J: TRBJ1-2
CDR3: CASSLARDSYGYTF
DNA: TGCGCCAGCAGCTTGGCCAGGGACAGCTATGGCTACACCTTC

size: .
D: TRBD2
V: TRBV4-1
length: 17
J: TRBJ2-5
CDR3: CASSHLSGTSGQETQYF
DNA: TGCGCCAGCAGCCACTTAAGCGGGACTAGCGGACAAGAGACCCAGTACTTC

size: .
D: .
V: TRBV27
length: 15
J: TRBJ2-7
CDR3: CASSTDLGNTYEQYF
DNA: TGTGCCAGCAGCACCGACCTCGGGAATACCTACGAGCAGTACTTC